This TCR beta chain appears in the sequencing data of a study of graft-versus-host responses after intestinal transplantation. Broader study findings: Declining HvG levels early post-transplant were linked to peak circulating GvH clone levels. Some GvH clones appeared in ileal mucosa or blood before recipient bone marrow.

Some clones are missing from TCRdb's copy, which holds only in-frame ones; the method was immunoSEQ multiplex PCR. In the table there are about 85,000 clones, approximately 80% of which are singletons. About this clone itself: Its antigen is unknown.

The V gene lost 2 bases and the J gene lost 1 base, with 11 bases spanning the gap. The CDR3 has 15 residues. From germline, CDR1 is SEHNR and CDR2 FQNEAQ (reference sequence). This TCR was recovered from a human donor who received an intestinal transplant. This chain connects TRBV7-9 to TRBJ1-1, with D unresolved. Sequences were derived from unstimulated CD4+ T cells sorted from spleen or lymph node cells, sampled before intestinal transplant. CDR3 sequence (DNA): TGTGCCAGCAGCTTAAGTTCCCGGGGGAACACTGAAGCTTTCTTT. It codes for CASSLSSRGNTEAFF.